The present entry profiles one T cell receptor beta chain with its context. Its antigen remains undetermined. Base qualities are missing; no much larger clone stands one base away. Adults with ileal or ileocolonic Crohn's disease for whom ileocolonic resection was indicated were considered eligible. Whole ileal mucosal biopsies were stored frozen at -80°C before DNA extraction. Genomic DNA was extracted from frozen whole biopsies with a TRizol-based method and quantified on a NanoDrop 2000 spectrophotometer. Looking up the germline V gene yields CDR1 MNHNS and CDR2 SASEGT. Compared with germline, V lacks 1 base and J lacks 4 bases; bases without a gene match: 5. The CDR3 covers 15 residues, taking in both the cysteine and the phenylalanine. This entry keeps only the CDR3 DNA: 45 bases, framed from base 1. The sample originates from a study of T cell repertoires in ileal Crohn's disease (dated by TCRdb to between 2019 and 2020). For context, the study as a whole: At the time of surgery, around a third of patients were active smokers, and the median duration of disease was about 8.5 years. Running in parallel with the study was a multicentre cohort set up to find predictors of early endoscopic recurrence following ileocolonic resection. A total of 170 or so mucosal samples from some 60 patients were sequenced, with samples obtained at several locations on the surgical specimen and at postoperative endoscopy. Every patient underwent surgery because of a complication, which was stricturing disease in approximately 61% and penetrating disease in around 39%. Roughly half of the patients were given postoperative therapy, with about a dozen receiving thiopurines and 15 to 20 receiving anti-TNF agents. A Rutgeerts score above i0 was used to define endoscopic postoperative recurrence. TCR repertoire analysis was done in fewer than 65 Crohn's disease patients from a prospective multicentre cohort.

Five hundred nanograms of biopsy DNA per sample were submitted for commercial TCRB immunosequencing. Adaptive Biotechnology amplified the CDR3 regions from genomic DNA with a two-step multiplex PCR designed to control amplification bias. Primers for every V and J gene segment were used in the first PCR, and barcodes and Illumina adapters were added in the second PCR. An Illumina instrument was used to sequence the CDR3 libraries. In the paper's pipeline: Analysis combined the vendor-provided pipelines with custom analysis of raw data in R/Bioconductor under R version 3.3.0. Clonality, ranging from 0 to 1, was calculated as the inverse of the normalised Shannon entropy of all productive clones. High-frequency clones were defined as the repertoire share of the top 100 clones, retaining only clones passing a 95% confidence test. Repertoire diversity was measured with the Simpson index, and overlap between samples was measured with the Morisita-Horn index. TCRdb re-hosts the immuneACCESS table, in-frame sequences only. Its copies lack some clones; in the studies checked, an unresolved V gene accounts for under half of them, and the cause for the rest is not known. V, J and clone size derive from that table, while D and trimming were established from the DNA sequence. The sample table lists 6,700 or so clones, 75% to 85% of them with a count of one. The top ten hold 16% of the sample.

What the work shows at the level of the full study, not this receptor alone: Mucosal CD4 and CD8 T cells were sorted and sequenced only in a subgroup of patients, the size of which was not stated. Endoscopic recurrence was linked to a higher percentage of high-frequency clones at surgery, and recurrence occurred in every patient whose clonality exceeded 26.8% (18/57). A significantly higher proportion of clonal expansions was observed in active smokers at surgery than in non-smokers (approximately 26% vs 20%, p=0.02). Compared with CD4 T cells, sorted CD8 T cells contained more high-frequency clones, which suggests that the mucosal expansions were mostly CD8.

Here the chain combines TRBV6-1 and TRBJ1-2; 8 of the junction bases match TRBD1. Specimen: ileal tissue. This sequence originates from an adult with Crohn's disease. The CDR3 corresponds to CASSEGPGTGYGYTF. DNA sequence: TGTGCCAGCAGTGAAGGCCCCGGGACAGGCTATGGCTACACCTTC.